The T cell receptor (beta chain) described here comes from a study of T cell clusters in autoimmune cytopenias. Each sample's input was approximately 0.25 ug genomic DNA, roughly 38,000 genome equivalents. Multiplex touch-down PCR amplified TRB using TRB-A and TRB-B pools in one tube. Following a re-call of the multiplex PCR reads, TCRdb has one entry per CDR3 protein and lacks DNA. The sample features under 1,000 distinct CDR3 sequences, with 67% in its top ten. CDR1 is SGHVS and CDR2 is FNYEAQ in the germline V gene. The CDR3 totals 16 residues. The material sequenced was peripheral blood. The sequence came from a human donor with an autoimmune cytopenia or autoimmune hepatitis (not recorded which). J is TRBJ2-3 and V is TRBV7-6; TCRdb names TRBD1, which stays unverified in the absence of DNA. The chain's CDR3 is CVSSQDGGGSGDTQYF.